This TCR beta chain stems from a study of control samples from healthy donors and cancer patients. This CDR3 is 12 amino acids long. Trimming took off 6 bases at V and 7 bases at J, with 12 bases between the two ends. Per the germline V gene, CDR1 is SNHLY and CDR2 is FYNNEI. The data were produced by immunoSEQ multiplex PCR, yet TCRdb's version contains in-frame clones alone and is incomplete. The table records some 110,000 clones, 70% to 90% of them present only once. Material for sequencing was blood. V and J are TRBV2 and TRBJ1-1; TRBD1 might be the D (5 bases). The receptor comes from a woman in her 70s in good health. Written as DNA, the CDR3 is TGTGCCAGCAGGGTTGACGGACATGAAGCTTTCTTT. This gives the protein CASRVDGHEAFF.